Following are 18 T cell receptor beta chains from one sample sequenced in a study of vaccination and CD4 T cells after COVID-19. Described treatment: approximately 9-day PBMC culture with coronavirus spike peptide pools or control peptides (ViraFEST assay). The Oncomine TCR Beta short-read assay generated sequence data from the DNA of cultured CD4+ T cells. Each CDR3 protein is one row after TCRdb ran MiXCR on the PCR reads. This sample has some 3,500 distinct CDR3 sequences; under 40% occur once, and the top ten carry around 31%. Their recognized antigens are unknown. Sequencing was carried out using CD4+ T cells from blood, cultured in vitro. The receptors were gathered from a human donor who had recovered from COVID-19.

The chain links TRBV2 to TRBJ2-5; no definite D call. Germline CDR1 SNHLY, CDR2 FYNNEI. This CDR3 has 11 residues. V dropped 5 bases and J dropped 5 bases, with 6 bases sitting between them. CDR3 region: CASSTRETQYF. For the CDR3, the DNA is TGTGCCAGCAGTACCCGGGAGACCCAGTACTTC.

This clonotype was counted between two and nine times. The chain is built from TRBV12-3 or TRBV12-4 and TRBJ1-1, with D maybe TRBD1 (5 bases). The CDR3 spans 13 residues. Trimming pared 3 bases from V and 6 bases from J, leaving 11 bases between. CDR3: CASSFGGRAEAFF. In nucleotides, the CDR3 is TGTGCCAGCAGTTTCGGGGGTAGGGCTGAAGCTTTCTTT.

In this sample, this clonotype turned up a few times. The chain employs TRBV5-6 and TRBJ1-4, with TRBD1 as a possible D gene (6 bases). This CDR3 spans 13 amino acids. CDR1 is SGHDT, CDR2 YYEEEE, per germline. V gave up 4 bases and J gave up 8 bases, with 12 bases separating them. CDR3 coding DNA: TGTGCCAGCAGCCGTGCCGGGGGCGAAAAACTGTTTTTT. It encodes CASSRAGGEKLFF.

By share of the sample, this clonotype is medium-sized. The rearrangement joins TRBV6-1 to TRBJ1-1; D unclear. Trimming shortened V by 6 bases and J by 0 bases, and 8 bases separated the two germline ends. Germline CDR1 and CDR2: MNHNS and SASEGT. The CDR3 has 13 amino acids. CDR3 sequence (DNA): TGTGCCAGCAGCTCACAAGTGAACACTGAAGCTTTCTTT. Protein product: CASSSQVNTEAFF.

This chain joins TRBV20-1 and TRBJ2-1; 14 bases map to TRBD2. The CDR3 covers 18 residues. V shed 6 bases, J shed 5 bases, and the junction held 15 bases outside the gene matches. CDR1 is DFQATT, CDR2 SNEGSKA, per germline (reference sequence). The CDR3: CSAQGTSGGPVLDNEQFF. As DNA, the CDR3 is TGCAGTGCCCAAGGGACTAGCGGGGGTCCCGTGTTGGACAATGAGCAGTTCTTC.

This clonotype was observed a few times. V is TRBV25-1 and J is TRBJ2-2; possibly TRBD2 for D (6 bases). There are 14 residues in the CDR3. V lost 6 bases, J lost 1 base, and 9 bases lay in between. Germline CDR1 reads MGHDK; CDR2 reads SYGVNS. CDR3: CASRDYQNTGELFF. CDR3 in DNA: TGTGCCAGCAGGGACTACCAGAACACCGGGGAGCTGTTTTTT. Using reference TRBV25-1 and TRBJ2-2 for the parts outside the CDR3, the full variable domain is EADIYQTPRYLVIGTGKKITLECSQTMGHDKMYWYQQDPGMELHLIHYSYGVNSTEKGDLSSESTVSRIRTEHFPLTLESARPSHTSQYLCASRDYQNTGELFFGEGSRLTVL.

The CDR3, as DNA: TGTGCCACCAACACCCAAAAGGTCTCTGTAGCCTATGGCTACACCTTC. It specifies CATNTQKVSVAYGYTF. The genes are TRBV19 and TRBJ1-2; unclear D gene. V was clipped by 10 bases and J by 4 bases, with 25 bases between them. Germline V gives CDR1 LNHDA, CDR2 SQIVND (reference sequence). The CDR3 contains 16 residues.

Sample share makes this clonotype medium-sized (0.01 to 0.1%). The chain is built from TRBV30 and TRBJ2-7, with TRBD1 as a possible D gene (6 bases). Germline values: CDR1 GTSNPN, CDR2 SVGIG (reference sequence). The CDR3 loop spans 13 amino acids. The V end was cut by 5 bases, the J end by 2 bases, with 13 bases between. Here the CDR3 DNA reads TGTGCCTGGCGGACAGCCCTTACCTACGAGCAGTACTTC. It encodes CAWRTALTYEQYF.

This clonotype qualifies as medium-sized (0.01 to 0.1%). The chain uses TRBV10-3 and TRBJ1-1; 8 nucleotides match TRBD1. J lost 4 bases, V lost 6 bases, and 4 bases had no gene match. CDR1 and CDR2 from the germline V gene are ENHRY and SYGVKD. This CDR3 has 13 residues. CDR3 sequence: CAIRDREGTEAFF. In DNA form, the CDR3 reads TGTGCCATCAGGGACAGGGAGGGCACTGAAGCTTTCTTT.

The chain has TRBV3-1 and TRBJ1-2; tentative D call: TRBD1 (5 bases). The CDR3 loop spans 14 amino acids. The V end was cut by 1 base, the J end by 7 bases, with 13 bases between. CDR1 and CDR2 (germline): LGHDT, YNNKEL (reference sequence). CDR3 sequence (DNA): TGTGCCAGCAGCCAAGTTGGGGGGAGAGGTGGCTACACCTTC. It yields the protein CASSQVGGRGGYTF.

In its sample, this clonotype ranks as medium-sized. Here the CDR3 reads CSARGVANYGYTF. The DNA for the CDR3 is TGCAGTGCTAGAGGGGTGGCAAACTATGGCTACACCTTC. The chain joins TRBV20-1 to TRBJ1-2; D is ambiguous. V was pared by 1 base and J by 2 bases, with 8 bases between. Germline V gene lookup returns CDR1 DFQATT and CDR2 SNEGSKA (reference sequence). The length of the CDR3 is 13 residues.

In its sample, this clonotype was seen a few times. The V call is TRBV29-1, the J call TRBJ2-2, with TRBD1 matching over 7 bases. V dropped 5 bases and J dropped 2; count of bases not matched to a gene: 8. There are 15 residues in the CDR3. Germline V gene lookup returns CDR1 SQVTM and CDR2 ANQGSEA. CDR3: CSVSLGGLNTGELFF. As DNA, the CDR3 is TGCAGCGTTTCTCTAGGGGGCCTAAACACCGGGGAGCTGTTTTTT.

By sample fraction, this clonotype is medium-sized (0.01 to 0.1%). The chain recombines TRBV6-2 or TRBV6-3 with TRBJ2-3; D is unclear. Between the trimmed V and J ends, which lost 7 bases and 3 bases, there was a span of 11 bases. Per germline, CDR1 MNHEY and CDR2 SVGEGT. The CDR3 contains 13 residues. The CDR3 DNA sequence: TGTGCCAGCAAAGACTGGGGAACAGATACGCAGTATTTT. Translating it yields CASKDWGTDTQYF.

The V call is TRBV27, the J call TRBJ1-1; 8 bases are a match to TRBD1. Trimming cost V 8 bases and J 5 bases; bases outside gene matches: 10. This CDR3 is built from 14 residues. CDR1 is MNHEY and CDR2 is SMNVEV in the germline V gene (reference sequence). CDR3 sequence (DNA): TGTGCCAGCGGGGTACAGGGGGGAGGAACTGAAGCTTTCTTT. This translates into CASGVQGGGTEAFF.

The chain joins TRBV4-1 to TRBJ2-1; 7 nucleotides align to TRBD1. Trimming took 0 bases from V and 3 from J; bases not matched to a gene: 2. In germline, CDR1 is MGHRA, CDR2 YSYEKL. The CDR3 consists of 15 residues. In DNA form, the CDR3 reads TGCGCCAGCAGCCAAGATGGGACAGACTACAATGAGCAGTTCTTC. This translates into CASSQDGTDYNEQFF.

The chain is built from TRBV5-1 and TRBJ2-5; TRBD2 is a possible D gene (6 bases). This CDR3 has 16 residues. The V end was cut by 4 bases, the J end by 4 bases, with 20 bases between. The V gene's germline CDR1 is SGHRS and CDR2 YFSETQ. The CDR3 coding sequence is TGCGCCAGCAGCGTAGCCGGGGACTCCGGCGGAGAGACCCAGTACTTC. Amino acid sequence: CASSVAGDSGGETQYF.

The DNA for the CDR3 is TGCAGTGCCCCTCCCATGGGACTAGCGGGAGCAGATACGCAGTATTTT. Encoded protein: CSAPPMGLAGADTQYF. The chain recombines TRBV20-1 with TRBJ2-3, with 14 bases that match TRBD2. V trimming: 6 bases; J trimming: 4 bases; junction bases outside the gene matches: 9. Germline V gives CDR1 DFQATT, CDR2 SNEGSKA (reference sequence). The CDR3 contains 16 residues.

The chain has TRBV12-3 or TRBV12-4 and TRBJ1-5, with D uncertain. This CDR3 contains 14 residues. V dropped 3 bases and J dropped 6 bases, with 12 bases sitting between them. The CDR3 DNA is TGTGCCAGCAGTTTGGTGGGAGGAGGTCAGCCCCAGCATTTT. Translated, it gives CASSLVGGGQPQHF.